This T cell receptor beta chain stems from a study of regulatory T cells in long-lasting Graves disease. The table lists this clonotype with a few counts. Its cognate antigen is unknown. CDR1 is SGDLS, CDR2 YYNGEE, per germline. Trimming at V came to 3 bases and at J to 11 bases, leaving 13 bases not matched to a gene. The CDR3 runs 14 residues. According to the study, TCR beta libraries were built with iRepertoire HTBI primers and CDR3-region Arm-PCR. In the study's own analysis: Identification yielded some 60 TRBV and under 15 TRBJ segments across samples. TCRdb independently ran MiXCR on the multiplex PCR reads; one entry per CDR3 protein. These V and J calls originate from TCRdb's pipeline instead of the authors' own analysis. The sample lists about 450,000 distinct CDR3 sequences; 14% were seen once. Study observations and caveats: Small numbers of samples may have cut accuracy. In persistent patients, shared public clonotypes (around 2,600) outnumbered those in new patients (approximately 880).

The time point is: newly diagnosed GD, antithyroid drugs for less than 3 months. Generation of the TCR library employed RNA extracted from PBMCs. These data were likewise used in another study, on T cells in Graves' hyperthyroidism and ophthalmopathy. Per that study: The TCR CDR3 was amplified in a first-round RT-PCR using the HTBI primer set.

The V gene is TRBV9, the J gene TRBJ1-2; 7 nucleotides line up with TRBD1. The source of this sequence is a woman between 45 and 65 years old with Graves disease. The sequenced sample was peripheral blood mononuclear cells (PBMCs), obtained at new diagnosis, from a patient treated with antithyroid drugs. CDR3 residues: CASSDARGVQGYTF. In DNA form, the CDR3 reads TGTGCCAGCAGCGACGCCAGGGGGGTACAGGGGTACACCTTC.